Listed below are T cell receptor beta chains from one sample, sequenced in a study of Graves' ophthalmopathy and Graves' hyperthyroidism. TCRdb reprocessed the multiplex PCR reads via MiXCR and lists one record per CDR3 protein. The data show some 350,000 distinct CDR3 sequences, roughly a sixth seen once. The sequenced sample was peripheral blood. The receptor source for this set is an adult woman with stable Graves' hyperthyroidism. Both conserved end residues are part of each CDR3. The D gene is left open where the match is weak. The size field is filled for only some rows; it gives once, few, many or a size class.

j_call clone_size d_call v_call cdr3_nt cdr3_aa
TRBJ1-1 many NA TRBV28 TGTGCCAGCAGTTTACCCCAGGCGGCCCACACTGAAGCTTTCTTT CASSLPQAAHTEAFF
TRBJ1-1 NA TRBD1 TRBV7-3 TGTGCCAGCAGCTCCCTTCTTAACAGGGGGCGGAACACTGAAGCTTTCTTT CASSSLLNRGRNTEAFF
TRBJ2-7 many NA TRBV6-4 TGTGCCAGCAAACCTGACCGGAGGGTATCCTACGAGCAGTACTTC CASKPDRRVSYEQYF
TRBJ2-7 many NA TRBV28 TGTGCCAGCAGTCCCATTGCAGGTCGAATTACCTACGAGCAGTACTTC CASSPIAGRITYEQYF
TRBJ1-6 many TRBD1 TRBV18 TGTGCCAGCTCACCCGGAGACAGGGTGAATAATTCACCCCTCCACTTT CASSPGDRVNNSPLHF
TRBJ2-7 many TRBD2 TRBV11-2 TGTGCCAGCAGTCGTAGTGGGCGGGAGCCCACCTACGAGCAGTACTTC CASSRSGREPTYEQYF
TRBJ1-6 many NA TRBV27 TGTGCCAGCAGTTTATCGTTTCAAGGGGCAGTTTATAATTCACCCCTCCACTTT CASSLSFQGAVYNSPLHF
TRBJ2-7 NA TRBD2 TRBV20-1 TGCAGTGCTAGAACAACTAGCGGGGCCCTCTACGAGCAGTACTTC CSARTTSGALYEQYF
TRBJ2-2 many TRBD1 TRBV30 TGTGCCTGGAAAGGACGACAGGGATCCGGGGAGCTGTTTTTT CAWKGRQGSGELFF
TRBJ2-5 many NA TRBV6-1 TGTGCCAGCAGTGCTCGTAACAGAGCCAAGACCCAGTACTTC CASSARNRAKTQYF
TRBJ2-7 NA NA TRBV12-3/TRBV12-4 TGTGCCAGCAGTTTAAGCAGGGACAACGAGCAGTACTTC CASSLSRDNEQYF
TRBJ2-2 NA NA TRBV12-3/TRBV12-4 TGTGCCAGCAGCCCAAAGATCACCGGGGAGCTGTTTTTT CASSPKITGELFF
TRBJ1-1 NA NA TRBV12-3/TRBV12-4 TGTGCCAGCAATCACCTGGGGAGAAGGTGGGACACTGAAGCTTTCTTT CASNHLGRRWDTEAFF
TRBJ2-2 many TRBD2 TRBV11-2 TGTGCCAGCAGCGATATTGGGACTAGAGCGAACACCGGGGAGCTGTTTTTT CASSDIGTRANTGELFF
TRBJ1-2 many NA TRBV6-5 TGTGCCAGCAGTTACTCCGCGGGGGGCCAACTGGGTGGCTACACCTTC CASSYSAGGQLGGYTF
TRBJ1-6 many NA TRBV6-5 TGTGCCAGCAGTTACTCGGCACAGGAAATACCCCTCCACTTT CASSYSAQEIPLHF
TRBJ2-4 many TRBD2 TRBV28 TGTGCCAGCAGTCCCCGTCGAGGGGAGGGCAAAAACATTCAGTACTTC CASSPRRGEGKNIQYF
TRBJ2-6 many NA TRBV28 TGTGCCAGCAGTTTGTCGGGTCCTGGGGCCAACGTCCTGACTTTC CASSLSGPGANVLTF
TRBJ2-5 many NA TRBV7-8 TGTGCCAGCAGCTTAGCCGGGGGAGAAGAAGAGACCCAGTACTTC CASSLAGGEEETQYF
TRBJ1-3 NA NA TRBV3-1 TGTGCCAGCACCCAGACAGTCTCTGGAAACACCATATATTTT CASTQTVSGNTIYF
TRBJ2-7 NA TRBD2 TRBV4-1 TGCGCCAGCAGCCATAGGACTAGCGGGAGTTACGAGCAGTACTTC CASSHRTSGSYEQYF
TRBJ1-5 many NA TRBV12-3/TRBV12-4 TGTGCCAGCAGCTGGGCGCGGATGGCGACAATTGGAAATCAGCCCCAGCATTTT CASSWARMATIGNQPQHF
TRBJ1-5 many TRBD1 TRBV6-1 TGTGCCAGCACAGAAGGCGACAGGGGGCTAGGACAGCCCCAGCATTTT CASTEGDRGLGQPQHF